Presented here are 19 T cell receptor beta chains from one specimen sequenced in a study of blood T cell repertoires in COVID-19. The assay was immunoSEQ multiplex PCR, and TCRdb's table has in-frame clones only and misses some. The sample shows 180,000 or so clones, about 85% of them seen only once. Source material: peripheral blood. These receptors all stem from a woman of 80 years or more in a cohort sampled during active or convalescent COVID-19.

The chain employs TRBV6-5 and TRBJ2-7; 7 nucleotides line up with TRBD1. Trimming cost V 9 bases and J 7 bases; bases outside gene matches: 6. The CDR3 is 11 amino acids. Germline CDR1 and CDR2: MNHEY and SVGAGI. CDR3: CASRQGREQYV. DNA of the CDR3: TGTGCCAGTAGACAGGGACGAGAGCAGTACGTC.

The V gene is TRBV24-1, the J gene TRBJ2-3, with D possibly matching TRBD2 (5 bases). Germline lookup yields CDR1 KGHDR and CDR2 SFDVKD. V lost 0 bases and J 10 bases, leaving 7 bases between the germline ends. The CDR3 has 12 residues. The CDR3 protein is CATSDLRDAQYF. As DNA, the CDR3 is TGTGCCACCAGTGATTTGCGGGATGCGCAGTATTTT.

The J gene is TRBJ2-5, the V gene TRBV19, with D maybe TRBD1 (6 bases). The V end lost 2 bases, the J end lost 4 bases, and 11 bases lay between the germline ends. CDR3 length equals 14 residues. Germline CDR1 LNHDA, CDR2 SQIVND (reference sequence). The CDR3 nucleotides are TGTGCCAGTAGTATAATCGGCAGGGGAGAGACCCAGTACTTC. Translated, it gives CASSIIGRGETQYF.

V is TRBV5-4 and J is TRBJ2-6; 10 positions agree with TRBD1. CDR1 is SGHNT, CDR2 YYREEE, per germline (reference sequence). V dropped 4 bases and J dropped 2; count of bases not matched to a gene: 9. The CDR3 spans 18 residues. The CDR3 DNA is TGTGCCAGCAGCCGTGTCCTGACAGGGGGCACTGGGGCCAACGTCCTGACTTTC. Protein sequence: CASSRVLTGGTGANVLTF.

J is TRBJ2-2 and V is TRBV7-9; D may be TRBD2 (5 bases). The V end lost 2 bases, the J end lost 5 bases, and 12 bases lay between the germline ends. CDR1 SEHNR and CDR2 FQNEAQ come from the germline V gene (reference sequence). CDR3 length: 15 amino acids. This chain's CDR3 is CASSLMGSVTGELFF. Here the CDR3 DNA reads TGTGCCAGCAGCTTAATGGGGAGCGTTACCGGGGAGCTGTTTTTT.

J is TRBJ1-6 and V is TRBV6-1; D not resolved. Germline lookup yields CDR1 MNHNS and CDR2 SASEGT. The V gene lost 2 bases and the J gene lost 10 bases, with 18 bases spanning the gap. This CDR3 is built from 16 residues. CDR3 bases: TGTGCCAGCAGTGAAAACTTAGCCCACGGAGGGTCACCCCTCCACTTT. Its protein is CASSENLAHGGSPLHF.

The V call is TRBV2, the J call TRBJ2-1, with a tentative D call TRBD1 (5 bases). V was pared by 3 bases and J by 6 bases, with 9 bases between. CDR1 and CDR2 (germline): SNHLY, FYNNEI. The CDR3 length is 13 residues. Here the CDR3 DNA reads TGTGCCAGCAGTGAGGGCAGGGCCAATGAGCAGTTCTTC. Its translation: CASSEGRANEQFF.

The chain has TRBV6-5 and TRBJ1-2; possibly TRBD1 for D (6 bases). CDR1 MNHEY and CDR2 SVGAGI come from the germline V gene. Deletions cut 6 bases from V and 7 bases from J, with 21 bases between. CDR3 length: 15 residues. CDR3 loop: CASRTIGGGLAGYTF. The CDR3 DNA follows: TGTGCCAGCAGGACTATTGGGGGGGGGCTGGCTGGCTACACCTTC.

CDR3 nucleotide sequence: TGTGCCAGCAGTTTTGGACTCCCCTATGGCTACACCTTC. Translated: CASSFGLPYGYTF. The chain employs TRBV27 and TRBJ1-2; unclear D gene. The germline V gene encodes CDR1 MNHEY and CDR2 SMNVEV (reference sequence). The CDR3 consists of 13 residues. V lost 3 bases to trimming and J lost 4 bases, with 9 bases between them.

The V and J genes are TRBV5-4 and TRBJ1-1; 9 nucleotides align to TRBD1. The germline gives CDR1 SGHNT, CDR2 YYREEE (reference sequence). CDR3 length equals 14 residues. Unmatched junction bases numbered 4, after V lost 1 base and J lost 6 bases. CDR3 amino acids: CASSLLQGASEAFF. CDR3 coding DNA: TGTGCCAGCAGCTTGTTACAGGGGGCCTCTGAAGCTTTCTTT.

The chain links TRBV6-5 to TRBJ1-1; D gene uncertain. Trimming stripped 2 bases from V and 1 base from J, with 14 bases between. The CDR3 length is 16 residues. Germline loops: CDR1 MNHEY, CDR2 SVGAGI. As DNA, the CDR3 is TGTGCCAGCAGTTACACGAGATGGAGCAGGAACACTGAAGCTTTCTTT. This translates into CASSYTRWSRNTEAFF.

J is TRBJ2-2 and V is TRBV7-9; TRBD2 might be the D (6 bases). The germline V gene has CDR1 SEHNR and CDR2 FQNEAQ (reference sequence). Trimming pared 2 bases from V and 5 bases from J, leaving 6 bases between. The CDR3 has 13 amino acids. The CDR3 is CASSLSGTGELFF. Written as DNA, the CDR3 is TGTGCCAGCAGCTTAAGCGGGACCGGGGAGCTGTTTTTT.

The rearrangement uses TRBV10-3 and TRBJ2-7; D is perhaps TRBD2 (6 bases). Trimming took 6 bases from V and 3 from J, leaving 12 bases between them. Per germline, CDR1 ENHRY and CDR2 SYGVKD. The CDR3 contains 13 residues. CDR3 loop: CAISGGTDYEQYF. The CDR3 region has the DNA TGTGCCATCAGCGGCGGGACCGACTACGAGCAGTACTTC.

This clone showed up just a few times. The rearrangement uses TRBV6-2 or TRBV6-3 and TRBJ1-1; D remains unclear. The CDR3 covers 14 residues. Germline V lookup: CDR1 MNHEY, CDR2 SVGEGT. The V and J ends lost 0 bases and 0 bases respectively, with 5 bases between them. The CDR3 DNA is TGTGCCAGCAGTTACTCTTCGGTGAACACTGAAGCTTTCTTT. Translated: CASSYSSVNTEAFF.

The chain's CDR3 is CASRFRQNYEQYV. DNA of the CDR3: TGTGCAAGTCGCTTCCGACAGAACTACGAGCAGTACGTC. The chain links TRBV12-2 to TRBJ2-7; TRBD1, as called in the table, went unchecked against the DNA. TRBV12-2 is annotated as a pseudogene. The CDR3 totals 13 residues.

The gene calls are TRBV5-6 and TRBJ2-3, with D unresolved. V was cut by 5 bases and J by 2 bases, with 6 bases left in between. Per the germline V gene, CDR1 is SGHDT and CDR2 is YYEEEE. This CDR3 comprises 12 residues. CDR3 amino acids: CASSRYTDTQYF. The DNA for the CDR3 is TGTGCCAGCAGTCGTTACACAGATACGCAGTATTTT.

The chain links TRBV6-5 to TRBJ2-2; 9 bases fit TRBD2. CDR1 MNHEY and CDR2 SVGAGI come from the germline V gene. CDR3 length: 14 residues. The V and J ends lost 9 bases and 3 bases, in that order; junction bases with no gene match: 5. CDR3 sequence reads: CASRGLADTGELFF. DNA for the CDR3: TGTGCCAGTAGGGGACTAGCTGACACCGGGGAGCTGTTTTTT.

The rearrangement links TRBV21-1 to TRBJ1-5; TRBD1 reflects the table's D call only, with no check against the DNA. TRBV21-1 is a documented pseudogene. The CDR3 totals 17 residues. CDR3 sequence (DNA): TGTGCCAGCAGCAAAGAGGGCAGGGGATATAGCAATCAGCCCCAGCATTTT. It yields the protein CASSKEGRGYSNQPQHF.

CDR3: CASSQQGRGNTIYF. In DNA form, the CDR3 reads TGTGCCAGCAGCCAACAGGGTAGGGGAAACACCATATATTTT. The J gene is TRBJ1-3, the V gene TRBV11-3; D is possibly TRBD1 (6 bases). The V gene lost 5 bases and the J gene lost 4 bases, with 12 bases spanning the gap. The CDR3 runs 14 residues. Per the germline V gene, CDR1 is SGHNT and CDR2 is YENEEA.